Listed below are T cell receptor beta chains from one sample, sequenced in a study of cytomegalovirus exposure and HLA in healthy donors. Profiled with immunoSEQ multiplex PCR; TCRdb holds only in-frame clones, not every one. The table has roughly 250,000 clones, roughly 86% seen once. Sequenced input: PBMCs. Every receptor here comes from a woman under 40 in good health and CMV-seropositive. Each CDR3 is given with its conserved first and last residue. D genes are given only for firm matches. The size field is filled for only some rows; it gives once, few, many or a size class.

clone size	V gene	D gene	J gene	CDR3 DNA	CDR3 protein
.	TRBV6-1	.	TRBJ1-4	TGTGCCAGCAGTGAAGTTCAACACCTCCCGGGAGAAAAACTGTTTTTT	CASSEVQHLPGEKLFF
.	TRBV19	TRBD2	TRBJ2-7	TGTGCCAGTAGTCTAGGACTAGCTTTCTACGAGCAGTACTTC	CASSLGLAFYEQYF
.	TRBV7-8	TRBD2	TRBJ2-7	TGTGCCAGCAGCTCGTTAGGGACTAGCGTAAACTACGAGCAGTACTTC	CASSSLGTSVNYEQYF
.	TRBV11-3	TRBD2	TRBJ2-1	TGTGCCAGCAGCTCTAGACTAGCTTACAATGAGCAGTTCTTC	CASSSRLAYNEQFF
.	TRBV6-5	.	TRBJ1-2	TGTGCCAGCAGTTACTCATGGGGGGAAGGAGGCTACACCTTC	CASSYSWGEGGYTF
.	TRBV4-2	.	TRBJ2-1	TGTGCCAGCAGCGTTTCGCCTAGCGACTACAATGAGCAGTTCTTC	CASSVSPSDYNEQFF
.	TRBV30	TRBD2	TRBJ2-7	TGTGCCGTCTTGACTAGCGGGAGATTCGAGCAGTACTTC	CAVLTSGRFEQYF
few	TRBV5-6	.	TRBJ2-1	TGTGCCAGCAGGCAATATTCGGGACTGGACAATGAGCAGTTCTTC	CASRQYSGLDNEQFF
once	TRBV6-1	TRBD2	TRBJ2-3	TGTGCCAGCAGTGAACGGGTAGCGGGGAGCACAGATACGCAGTATTTT	CASSERVAGSTDTQYF
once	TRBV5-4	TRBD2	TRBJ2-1	TGTGCCAGCAGCCCCAGCGGGAGCGGGGTTTATGAGCAGTTCTTC	CASSPSGSGVYEQFF
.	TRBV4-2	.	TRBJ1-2	TGTGCCAGCAGCCAAGATCCTAACAGGGATGGCTATGGCTACACCTTC	CASSQDPNRDGYGYTF
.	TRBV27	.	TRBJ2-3	TGTGCCAGCAGTTTTAAGGGGGGGGATACGCAGTATTTT	CASSFKGGDTQYF
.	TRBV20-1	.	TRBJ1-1	TGCAGTGCTATCCAGTTCACTGAAGCTTTCTTT	CSAIQFTEAFF
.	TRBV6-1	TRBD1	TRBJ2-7	TGTGCCAGCAGTGCTCCGGGACAGATTCACGAGCAGTACTTC	CASSAPGQIHEQYF
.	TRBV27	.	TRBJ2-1	TGTGCCAGCACTTTCTTTCCGGGAGAGGGTGAGCAGTTCTTC	CASTFFPGEGEQFF
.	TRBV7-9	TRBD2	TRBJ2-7	TGTGCCAGCAGCTTAGTTACGGGAGGGCCCTCCTACGAGCAGTACTTC	CASSLVTGGPSYEQYF
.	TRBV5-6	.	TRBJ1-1	TGTGCCAGCAGCTTGGTATCTGGGGGGACCACTGAAGCTTTCTTT	CASSLVSGGTTEAFF
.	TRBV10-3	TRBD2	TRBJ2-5	TGTGCCATCAGTGAGGGGGTCCTAGCGGGAGCGATGGAGACCCAGTACTTC	CAISEGVLAGAMETQYF
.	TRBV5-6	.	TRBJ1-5	TGTGCCAGCAGCTTGGCGGGGAATAATCAGCCCCAGCATTTT	CASSLAGNNQPQHF
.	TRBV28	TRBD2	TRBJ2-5	TGTGCCAGCAGTTTGGGAGCGGGAGGGCTTGTAGAGACCCAGTACTTC	CASSLGAGGLVETQYF
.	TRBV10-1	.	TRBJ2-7	TGCGCCAGCAGTAGTGTGCGGGCCCACGAGCAGTACTTC	CASSSVRAHEQYF
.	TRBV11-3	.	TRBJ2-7	TGTGCCAGCAGCTTAGGTCCCTCGAGGGACGAGCAGTACTTC	CASSLGPSRDEQYF
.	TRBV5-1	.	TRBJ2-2	TGCGCCAGCAGCTTTAGAGAGAACACCGGGGAGCTGTTTTTT	CASSFRENTGELFF
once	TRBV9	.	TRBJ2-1	TGTGCCAGCAACGGCCTAGATTACAATGAGCAGTTCTTC	CASNGLDYNEQFF
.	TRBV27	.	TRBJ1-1	TGTGCCAGCAGTTTATCCGGGGGGCAATGGGACACTGAAGCTTTCTTT	CASSLSGGQWDTEAFF
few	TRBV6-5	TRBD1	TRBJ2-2	TGTGCCAGCAGTTCGGGACAGTACACCGGGGAGCTGTTTTTT	CASSSGQYTGELFF
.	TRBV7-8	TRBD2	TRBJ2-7	TGTGCCAGCAGCCACCGTCTTGTAGGGAGGGCCGGGTACGAGCAGTACTTC	CASSHRLVGRAGYEQYF
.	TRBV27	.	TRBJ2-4	TGTGCCAGCAGTTTATCCCCGGGGTTAGCCAAAAACATTCAGTACTTC	CASSLSPGLAKNIQYF
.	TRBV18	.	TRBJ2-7	TGTGCCAGCTCACCACGACAAGCCTACGAGCAGTACTTC	CASSPRQAYEQYF
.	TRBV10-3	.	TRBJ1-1	TGTGCCATCAGCCGACAGAACACTGAAGCTTTCTTT	CAISRQNTEAFF
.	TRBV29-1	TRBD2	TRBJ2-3	TGCAGCGGAATTATAGGGCGGGGGTACACCACAGATACGCAGTATTTT	CSGIIGRGYTTDTQYF
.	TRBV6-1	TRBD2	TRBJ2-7	TGTGCCAGCAGTGAACTAGCGGGAGGGCCAGAAGAGCAGTACTTC	CASSELAGGPEEQYF
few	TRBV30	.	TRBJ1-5	TGTGCCTGGAGTGTATCCCTCAGGATCGCAGGCCAGGATCAGCCCCAGCATTTT	CAWSVSLRIAGQDQPQHF
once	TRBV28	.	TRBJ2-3	TGTGCCAGCAGTTTAGAATCCGGGTTCACAGATACGCAGTATTTT	CASSLESGFTDTQYF
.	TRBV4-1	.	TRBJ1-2	TGCGCCAGCAGCCAAGTCGCGGGCTTTAACTATGGCTACACCTTC	CASSQVAGFNYGYTF
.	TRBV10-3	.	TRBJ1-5	TGTGCCATCAGTGAGTCGCGGGGGGTTAGCAATCAGCCCCAGCATTTT	CAISESRGVSNQPQHF
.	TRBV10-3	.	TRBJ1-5	TGTGCCATCAGTGATCCGGACACTAATCAGCCCCAGCATTTT	CAISDPDTNQPQHF
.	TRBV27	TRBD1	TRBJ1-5	TGTGCCAGCAGCATTACAGGGGGCAATCAGCCCCAGCATTTT	CASSITGGNQPQHF
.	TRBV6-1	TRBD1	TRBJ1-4	TGTGCCACCCCGGGACAGGGTAATGAAAAACTGTTTTTT	CATPGQGNEKLFF
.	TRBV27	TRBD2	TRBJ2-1	TGTGCCAGCAGTTTGGGACTAGCGGGAGGCACCTACAATGAGCAGTTCTTC	CASSLGLAGGTYNEQFF
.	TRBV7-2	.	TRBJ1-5	TGTGCCAGCAGCTTGACAGGTATTAGCAATCAGCCCCAGCATTTT	CASSLTGISNQPQHF
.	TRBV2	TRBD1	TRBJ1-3	TGTGCCAGCATTAGGGACAGGACCTCTGGAAACACCATATATTTT	CASIRDRTSGNTIYF
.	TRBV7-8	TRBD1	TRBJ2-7	TGTGCCAGCAGCTCCTCGAGGGGACAGGGTATTAGCGAGCAGTACTTC	CASSSSRGQGISEQYF
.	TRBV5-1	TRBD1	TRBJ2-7	TGCGCCAGCAGCTTGAATACAGGGGGAACCTACGAGCAGTACTTC	CASSLNTGGTYEQYF
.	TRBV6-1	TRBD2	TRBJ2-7	TGTGCCAGCAACCGGGGTAGCGGGGATCCCTACGAGCAGTACTTC	CASNRGSGDPYEQYF
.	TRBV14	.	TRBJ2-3	TGTGCCAGCAGCAAACTTTTGAGCGGGCCGTGGACAGATACGCAGTATTTT	CASSKLLSGPWTDTQYF
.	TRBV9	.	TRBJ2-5	TGTGCCAGCAGCGTAGCTGGGGCAATTAACCCCCAAGAGACCCAGTACTTC	CASSVAGAINPQETQYF
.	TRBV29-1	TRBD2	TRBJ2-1	TGCAGCGTTGGCGCGGTAGCGGGAGGCTACAATGAGCAGTTCTTC	CSVGAVAGGYNEQFF
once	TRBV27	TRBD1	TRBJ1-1	TGTGCCAGCAGTCCAAGTCCCGGGACAGGGTTGCACACTGAAGCTTTCTTT	CASSPSPGTGLHTEAFF
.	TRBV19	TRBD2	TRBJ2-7	TGTGCCAGTAGTATAGGCACCACCGGCGGGAGGGTGTGGGAGCAGTACTTC	CASSIGTTGGRVWEQYF
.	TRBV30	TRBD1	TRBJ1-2	TGTGCCTGGACCGAAAGGGACAGACCCTTCTATGGCTACACCTTC	CAWTERDRPFYGYTF
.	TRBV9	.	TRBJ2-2	TGTGCCAGCAGCGTTCTCCAGGGCGACGGGGAGCTGTTTTTT	CASSVLQGDGELFF
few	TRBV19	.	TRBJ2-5	TGTGCCAGTAGTGAAGGGGCGCGAGAGACCCAGTACTTC	CASSEGARETQYF
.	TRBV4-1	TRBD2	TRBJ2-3	TGCGCCAGCAGCCAGGGTCTAGCGGGCACAGATACGCAGTATTTT	CASSQGLAGTDTQYF
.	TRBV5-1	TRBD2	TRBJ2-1	TGCGCCAGCAGCTTGGTCGCTAGCGGGAAGAGTTATGAGCAGTTCTTC	CASSLVASGKSYEQFF
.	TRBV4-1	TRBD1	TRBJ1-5	TGCGCCAGCAGCCGGGGACAGGGGGCTGTTAATCAGCCCCAGCATTTT	CASSRGQGAVNQPQHF